This TCR beta chain was retrieved from a study of T cells in localized non-small cell lung cancer. Broader study findings: Detection in adjacent lung was observed for a median around 50 of the top 100 tumor clones. Uninvolved adjacent lung showed higher T cell clonality than tumor. Heterogeneity cannot be ruled out, as sequencing used one tumor region only.

The repertoire was sequenced with immunoSEQ multiplex PCR; TCRdb's copy has only in-frame clones and lacks some. The data hold around 140,000 clones, with around 89% observed a single time. As for this clone: What it binds is unknown.

This CDR3 is 14 amino acids long. V was shortened by 0 bases and J by 7 bases, with 13 bases between the two germline ends. In germline, CDR1 is MNHEY, CDR2 SVGAGI. Sequenced here: peripheral blood, sampled before any cancer treatment. The J gene is TRBJ2-7, the V gene TRBV6-5; D perhaps matches TRBD1 (6 bases). The receptor's source is a female donor older than 55 with stage I lung adenocarcinoma. DNA of the CDR3: TGTGCCAGCAGTTACTCGGGACACCCCGGGGAGCAGTACTTC. Translated: CASSYSGHPGEQYF.